These T cell receptor beta chains were read from a single sample in a study of CD8 T cells in ankylosing spondylitis. TCRdb analysed the 5' RACE reads with MiXCR anew, one entry per CDR3 protein. The sample shows approximately 150,000 distinct CDR3 sequences, 17% of them seen only once. The sample consisted of blood, either unsorted or a sorted T cell fraction (not recorded which). The receptors originated from a male donor with ankylosing spondylitis. Both conserved end residues are part of each CDR3. D genes are given only for firm matches. Clone size, where shown, is once, few, many, or a class for clones that have expanded.

D gene,J gene,CDR3 length,clone size,V gene,CDR3 protein,CDR3 DNA
TRBD2,TRBJ2-1,16,few,TRBV11-2,CASSAPTSGSTVEQFF,TGTGCCAGCAGCGCCCCGACTAGCGGGAGTACGGTTGAGCAGTTCTTC
NA,TRBJ1-1,11,few,TRBV7-9,CASTGGSQAFF,TGTGCCAGTACGGGGGGCTCCCAAGCTTTCTTT
TRBD1,TRBJ2-7,13,NA,TRBV29-1,CSVAGTDNYEQYF,TGCAGCGTCGCCGGGACAGATAACTACGAGCAGTACTTC
NA,TRBJ2-3,16,few,TRBV4-3,CASSQGSSASTDTQYF,TGCGCCAGCAGCCAAGGAAGTAGCGCGAGCACAGATACGCAGTATTTT
NA,TRBJ2-3,15,few,TRBV27,CASSLGGASTDTQYF,TGTGCCAGCAGTTTAGGTGGGGCTAGCACAGATACGCAGTATTTT
NA,TRBJ2-7,12,many,TRBV7-9,CASSLIGGGKYF,TGTGCCAGCAGCTTAATCGGTGGAGGGAAGTACTTC
TRBD1,TRBJ1-5,16,few,TRBV6-1,CASSDAGGWSNQPQHF,TGTGCCAGCAGTGACGCAGGGGGCTGGAGCAATCAGCCCCAGCATTTT
NA,TRBJ2-1,14,NA,TRBV28,CASSLPSVFSEQFF,TGTGCCAGCAGTTTGCCTAGCGTCTTTAGTGAGCAGTTCTTC
NA,TRBJ1-1,13,few,TRBV9,CASSDREATEAFF,TGTGCCAGCAGCGACAGGGAGGCGACTGAAGCTTTCTTT
NA,TRBJ2-7,13,NA,TRBV12-3/TRBV12-4,CASSWDGSYEQYF,TGTGCCAGCAGCTGGGACGGCTCCTACGAGCAGTACTTC
TRBD2,TRBJ2-1,15,NA,TRBV29-1,CSVEGQLAGYNEQFF,TGCAGCGTTGAGGGACAACTAGCGGGGTACAATGAGCAGTTCTTC
NA,TRBJ2-3,13,few,TRBV27,CASGLADGDTQYF,TGTGCCTCCGGGCTAGCCGATGGAGATACGCAGTATTTT
NA,TRBJ2-1,12,many,TRBV7-9,CASSFGNNEQFF,TGTGCCAGCAGCTTCGGGAATAATGAGCAGTTCTTC
NA,TRBJ2-1,19,NA,TRBV12-3/TRBV12-4,CASSSTGVAGLSSYNEQFF,TGTGCCAGCAGTTCCACAGGTGTCGCGGGGTTAAGCTCCTACAATGAGCAGTTCTTC
NA,TRBJ2-3,16,many,TRBV5-6,CASSPLVTNLTDTQYF,TGTGCCAGCAGTCCTCTTGTGACCAACCTCACAGATACGCAGTATTTT
NA,TRBJ1-5,13,few,TRBV20-1,CSAPEGDNQPQHF,TGCAGTGCTCCAGAGGGTGACAATCAGCCCCAGCATTTT
NA,TRBJ2-1,17,NA,TRBV4-2,CASSWGKPRSAYNEQFF,TGTGCCAGCAGCTGGGGCAAACCACGGTCAGCCTACAATGAGCAGTTCTTC
NA,TRBJ1-5,14,few,TRBV27,CASSFGQLNQPQHF,TGTGCCAGCAGTTTCGGACAGCTTAATCAGCCCCAGCATTTT
TRBD2,TRBJ2-1,15,NA,TRBV15,CAIPGLAGSYNEQFF,TGTGCCATCCCAGGACTAGCGGGCTCCTACAATGAGCAGTTCTTC
NA,TRBJ2-7,14,NA,TRBV28,CASSLAGTPSEQYF,TGTGCCAGCAGTTTAGCGGGAACCCCCTCCGAGCAGTACTTC
TRBD2,TRBJ2-3,17,NA,TRBV13,CASSTRLAGGSADTQYF,TGTGCCAGCAGCACAAGGCTAGCGGGAGGGTCGGCAGATACGCAGTATTTT
NA,TRBJ2-1,10,few,TRBV29-1,CSVGGTEQFF,TGCAGCGTTGGGGGGACAGAGCAGTTCTTC
NA,TRBJ2-3,11,few,TRBV13,CASSEGPTQYF,TGTGCCAGCAGCGAGGGACCAACGCAGTATTTT